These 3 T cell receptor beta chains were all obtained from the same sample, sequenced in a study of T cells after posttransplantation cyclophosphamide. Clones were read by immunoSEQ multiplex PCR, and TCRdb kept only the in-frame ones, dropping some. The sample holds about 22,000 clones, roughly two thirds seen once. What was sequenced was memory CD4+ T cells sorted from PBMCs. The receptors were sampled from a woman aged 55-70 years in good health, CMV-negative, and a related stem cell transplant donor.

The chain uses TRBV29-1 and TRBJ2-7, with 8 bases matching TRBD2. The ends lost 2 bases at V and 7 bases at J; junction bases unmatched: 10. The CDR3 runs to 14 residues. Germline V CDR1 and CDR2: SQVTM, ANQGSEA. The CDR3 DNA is TGCAGCGTTGAAATCCGGTCTGGCGGGGGGGAGCAGTACTTC. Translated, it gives CSVEIRSGGGEQYF.

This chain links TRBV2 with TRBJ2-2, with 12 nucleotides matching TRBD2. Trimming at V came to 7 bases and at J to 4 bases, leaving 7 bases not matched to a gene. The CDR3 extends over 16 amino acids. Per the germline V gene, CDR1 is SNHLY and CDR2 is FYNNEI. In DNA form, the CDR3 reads TGTGCCAGCACCCTGACTAGCGGGGGATCCACCGGGGAGCTGTTTTTT. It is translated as CASTLTSGGSTGELFF.

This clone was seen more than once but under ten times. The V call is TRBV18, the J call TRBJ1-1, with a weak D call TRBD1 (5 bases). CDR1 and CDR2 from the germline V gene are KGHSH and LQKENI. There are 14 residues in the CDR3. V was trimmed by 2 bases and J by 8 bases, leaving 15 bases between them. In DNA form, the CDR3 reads TGTGCCAGCTCACCAAATACAGGCTTTGGGGAAGCTTTCTTT. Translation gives CASSPNTGFGEAFF.